These 7 T cell receptor beta chains came from one sample sequenced in a study of blood T cells in healthy people across ages (dated by TCRdb to the mid-2010s). The receptor library was made with 5' RACE. The sample was run on an Illumina HiSeq 2500. A second 7 to 11 cycle PCR used a sample-barcoded 5' primer and a J-beta primer mix. TCRdb passed the public sequencing reads through fastp at Q25 and MiXCR, retaining productive beta sequences. Records with the same CDR3 protein are collapsed into one entry carrying the most frequent genes and DNA. Counted in this sample were hundreds of thousands of distinct CDR3 sequences; 20% to 30% of them appeared once. Less than 3.5% of the sample goes to the ten largest clones. These same data were also listed under a study on T cells of mothers and their children.

Material for sequencing was blood. Receptors originate from a boy younger than 18 in good health.

The genes are TRBV6-7 and TRBJ2-5; D might be TRBD2 (7 bases). TRBJ2-1 matches the DNA end more closely, so the J call is doubtful. TRBV6-7 is recorded as an ORF, its role being uncertain. The CDR3 consists of 14 residues. The CDR3 reads CASSPAGAPGEQFF. DNA for the CDR3: TGTGCCAGCAGTCCCGCGGGGGCGCCGGGCGAGCAGTTCTTC.

J is TRBJ2-7 and V is TRBV7-9, with D unclear. V was trimmed by 0 bases and J by 5 bases, leaving 5 bases between them. The germline V gene has CDR1 SEHNR and CDR2 FQNEAQ (reference sequence). The CDR3 covers 12 residues. The CDR3 DNA sequence: TGTGCCAGCAGCTTAGCTCAGGACGAGCAGTACTTC. Translating it yields CASSLAQDEQYF.

The V and J genes are TRBV19 and TRBJ2-1; 8 positions match TRBD1. The length of the CDR3 is 16 residues. Trimming cost V 5 bases and J 0 bases; bases outside gene matches: 6. The germline gives CDR1 LNHDA, CDR2 SQIVND (reference sequence). In DNA form, the CDR3 reads TGTGCCAGTAGTCAAACAGGGGGGAGCTCCTACAATGAGCAGTTCTTC. Translation gives CASSQTGGSSYNEQFF.

The chain carries TRBV28 and TRBJ2-5; either TRBD1 or TRBD2 may fit D (5 bases each). The germline V gene encodes CDR1 MDHEN and CDR2 SYDVKM. Trimming pared 7 bases from V and 0 bases from J, leaving 15 bases between. CDR3 length equals 15 residues. Written as DNA, the CDR3 is TGTGCCAGCACCTTGGGACGAATAAACCAAGAGACCCAGTACTTC. Encoded protein: CASTLGRINQETQYF.

V gene TRBV5-1 combines with J gene TRBJ2-7; D not resolved. The CDR3 loop spans 15 amino acids. Trimming stripped 4 bases from V and 3 bases from J, with 17 bases between. CDR1 SGHRS and CDR2 YFSETQ come from the germline V gene. The CDR3 here is CASSQGPTAGYEQYF. The CDR3 nucleotides read TGCGCCAGCAGCCAAGGGCCCACCGCCGGCTACGAGCAGTACTTC.

The CDR3 DNA sequence: TGTGCCAGCAGTCCGCATGACAGGTTAGTCTACGAGCAGTACTTC. Protein sequence: CASSPHDRLVYEQYF. This sequence joins TRBV27 and TRBJ2-7, with a tentative D call TRBD1 (6 bases). The V gene lost 5 bases and the J gene lost 3 bases, with 17 bases spanning the gap. Germline CDR1 reads MNHEY; CDR2 reads SMNVEV (reference sequence). The CDR3 extends over 15 amino acids.

V gene TRBV3-1 combines with J gene TRBJ2-5; 9 nucleotides line up with TRBD2. Germline lookup yields CDR1 LGHDT and CDR2 YNNKEL (reference sequence). Trimming at V came to 7 bases and at J to 4 bases, leaving 7 bases not matched to a gene. The CDR3 has 14 amino acids. The CDR3 is CASTERGATETQYF. In nucleotides, the CDR3 is TGTGCCAGCACGGAGCGGGGGGCGACAGAGACCCAGTACTTC.